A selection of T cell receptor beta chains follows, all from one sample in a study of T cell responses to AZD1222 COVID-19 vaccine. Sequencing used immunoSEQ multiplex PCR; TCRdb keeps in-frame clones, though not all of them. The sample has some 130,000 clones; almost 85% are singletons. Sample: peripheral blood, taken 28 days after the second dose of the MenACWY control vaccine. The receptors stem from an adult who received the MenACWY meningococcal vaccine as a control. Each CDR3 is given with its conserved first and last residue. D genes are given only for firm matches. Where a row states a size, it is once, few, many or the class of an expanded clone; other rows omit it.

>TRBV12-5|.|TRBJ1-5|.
CASGFGRQDNQPQHF
TGTGCTAGTGGTTTTGGTCGACAGGACAATCAGCCCCAGCATTTT
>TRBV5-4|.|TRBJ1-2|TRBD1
CASSLYVMRTGGRGYTF
TGTGCCAGCAGCTTGTATGTAATGAGAACAGGGGGCAGGGGCTACACCTTC
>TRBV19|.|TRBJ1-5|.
CASSSSLGGSNQPQHF
TGTGCCAGTAGTTCTTCTCTCGGGGGAAGCAATCAGCCCCAGCATTTT
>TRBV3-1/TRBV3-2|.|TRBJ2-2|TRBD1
CASSFWTGGLNTGELFF
TGTGCCAGCAGCTTCTGGACAGGGGGGCTGAACACCGGGGAGCTGTTTTTT
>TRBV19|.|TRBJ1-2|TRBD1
CASSNLRDRGMYGYTF
TGTGCCAGTAGCAACCTAAGGGACAGGGGGATGTATGGCTACACCTTC
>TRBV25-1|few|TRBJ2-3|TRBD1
CASSGQGWRTDTQYF
TGTGCCAGCAGTGGACAGGGGTGGCGCACAGATACGCAGTATTTT
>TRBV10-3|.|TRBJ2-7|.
CAISETPGYAYEQYF
TGTGCCATCAGTGAGACTCCGGGATATGCCTACGAGCAGTACTTC
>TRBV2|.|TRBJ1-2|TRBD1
CASSLGTDAAGYTF
TGTGCCAGCAGTCTCGGGACAGACGCAGCTGGCTACACCTTC
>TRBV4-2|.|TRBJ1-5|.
CASSQGTDQPQHF
TGTGCCAGCAGCCAAGGGACGGATCAGCCCCAGCATTTT
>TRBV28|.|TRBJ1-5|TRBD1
CASSLGTGGGWSNQPQHF
TGTGCCAGCAGTCTTGGGACAGGGGGCGGTTGGAGCAATCAGCCCCAGCATTTT
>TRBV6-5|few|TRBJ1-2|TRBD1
CASSRDSNYGYTF
TGTGCCAGCAGCAGGGACAGTAACTATGGCTACACCTTC
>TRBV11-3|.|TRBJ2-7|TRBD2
CASSFPSGSDEQYF
TGTGCCAGCAGCTTCCCTAGCGGGAGTGACGAGCAGTACTTC
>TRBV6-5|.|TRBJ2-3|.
CASTPSAGPADTQYF
TGTGCCAGCACTCCTAGCGCGGGGCCCGCAGATACGCAGTATTTT
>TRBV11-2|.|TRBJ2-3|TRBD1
CASSLTGGTDTQYF
TGTGCCAGCAGCCTCACAGGGGGCACAGATACGCAGTATTTT
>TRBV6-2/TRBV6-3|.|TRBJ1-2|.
CASSPSRHLYGYTF
TGTGCCAGCAGTCCATCACGGCACCTCTATGGCTACACCTTC
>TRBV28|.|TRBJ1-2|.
CASSRIYGYTF
TGTGCCAGCAGTAGAATTTATGGCTACACCTTC
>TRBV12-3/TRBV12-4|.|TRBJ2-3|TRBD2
CASSLSGIDTQYF
TGTGCCAGCAGTTTAAGCGGGATAGATACGCAGTATTTT
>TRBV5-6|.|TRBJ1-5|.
CASSQAEGAPQPQHF
TGTGCCAGCAGCCAAGCAGAAGGGGCGCCTCAGCCCCAGCATTTT
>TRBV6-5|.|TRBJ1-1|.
CASSPGTGTEAFF
TGTGCCAGCAGCCCCGGGACGGGCACTGAAGCTTTCTTT
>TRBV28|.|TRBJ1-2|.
CASSSEGWVKGYGYTF
TGTGCCAGCAGTTCCGAGGGGTGGGTTAAGGGCTATGGCTACACCTTC
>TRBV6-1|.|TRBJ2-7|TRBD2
CASSEGTSVLIHEQYF
TGTGCCAGCAGTGAAGGGACTAGCGTTCTTATCCACGAGCAGTACTTC
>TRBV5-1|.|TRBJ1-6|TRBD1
CASSLGQGVNSPLHF
TGCGCCAGCAGCTTGGGACAGGGTGTGAATTCACCCCTCCACTTT
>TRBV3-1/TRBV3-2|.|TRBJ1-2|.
CASSPTRTAGSYGYTF
TGTGCCAGCAGCCCCACTCGGACGGCGGGTAGCTATGGCTACACCTTC
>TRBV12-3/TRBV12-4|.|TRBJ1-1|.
CASSLRNTEAFF
TGTGCCAGCAGTTTACGGAACACTGAAGCTTTCTTT
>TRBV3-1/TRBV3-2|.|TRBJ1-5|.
CASSEARGRQPQHF
TGTGCCAGCAGCGAAGCCAGGGGAAGGCAGCCCCAGCATTTT
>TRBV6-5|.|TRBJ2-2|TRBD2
CASRSGRITGELFF
TGTGCCAGCAGAAGCGGGAGAATCACCGGGGAGCTGTTTTTT
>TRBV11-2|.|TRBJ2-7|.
CASSSNRRQVYEQYF
TGTGCCAGCAGCTCGAATAGACGGCAGGTCTACGAGCAGTACTTC
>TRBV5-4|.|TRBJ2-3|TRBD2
CASSLEGLAGLDTQYF
TGTGCCAGCAGCTTGGAGGGACTAGCGGGACTTGATACGCAGTATTTT
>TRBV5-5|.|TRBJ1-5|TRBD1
CASSLAGGEGQPQHF
TGTGCCAGCAGCTTGGCAGGGGGCGAGGGTCAGCCCCAGCATTTT
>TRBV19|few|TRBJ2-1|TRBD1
CASSSDRGPFNEQFF
TGTGCCAGTAGCTCGGACAGGGGGCCTTTCAATGAGCAGTTCTTC
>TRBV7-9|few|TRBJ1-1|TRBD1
CASSLDRGGLDTEAFF
TGTGCCAGCAGCTTAGACAGGGGCGGGTTGGACACTGAAGCTTTCTTT
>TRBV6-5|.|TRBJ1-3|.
CASSYRGGGNTIYF
TGTGCCAGCAGTTACAGGGGAGGCGGAAACACCATATATTTT
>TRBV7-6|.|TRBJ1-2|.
CASSSLTGNYGYTF
TGTGCCAGCAGCTCCTTGACAGGAAACTATGGCTACACCTTC
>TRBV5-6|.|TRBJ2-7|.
CASSFSFHEQYF
TGTGCCAGCAGCTTTTCTTTCCACGAGCAGTACTTC
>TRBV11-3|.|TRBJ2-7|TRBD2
CASSLVSGVNEQYF
TGTGCCAGCAGCTTAGTTAGCGGGGTCAACGAGCAGTACTTC
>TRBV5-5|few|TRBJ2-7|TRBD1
CASSSRQGAYEQYF
TGTGCCAGCAGCTCGAGGCAGGGGGCTTACGAGCAGTACTTC
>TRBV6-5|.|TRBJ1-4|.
CASRDGRPRNEKLFF
TGTGCCAGCAGAGACGGTAGGCCAAGAAATGAAAAACTGTTTTTT
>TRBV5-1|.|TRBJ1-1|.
CASSSFVPNTEAFF
TGCGCCAGCAGCTCGTTCGTCCCGAACACTGAAGCTTTCTTT
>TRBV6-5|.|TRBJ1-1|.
CASSPPGRAGAEAFF
TGTGCCAGCAGTCCCCCCGGCAGGGCTGGGGCTGAAGCTTTCTTT
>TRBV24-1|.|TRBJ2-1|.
CATSDTARRAGSPVEQFF
TGTGCCACCAGTGACACGGCCAGACGTGCCGGTTCTCCCGTAGAGCAGTTCTTC
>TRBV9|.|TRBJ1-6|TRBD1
CASSAPRQGLMDSPLHF
TGTGCCAGCAGCGCACCTAGACAGGGCCTGATGGATTCACCCCTCCACTTT
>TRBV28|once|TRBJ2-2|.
CASRPSGTTFTGELFF
TGTGCCAGCAGACCTTCCGGGACCACCTTCACCGGGGAGCTGTTTTTT
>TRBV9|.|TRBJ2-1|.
CASRGGDGNEQFF
TGTGCCAGCAGAGGGGGGGACGGAAATGAGCAGTTCTTC
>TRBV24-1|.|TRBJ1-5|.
CATSDSGRGNQPQHF
TGTGCCACCAGTGACTCTGGGAGGGGCAATCAGCCCCAGCATTTT
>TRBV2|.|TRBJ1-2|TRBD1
CASDLGTGFYGYTF
TGTGCCAGCGATCTAGGGACAGGGTTCTATGGCTACACCTTC
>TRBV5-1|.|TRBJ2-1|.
CASSLDPDGEQFF
TGCGCCAGCAGCTTAGACCCGGACGGTGAGCAGTTCTTC
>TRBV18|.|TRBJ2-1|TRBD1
CASSPPGQGYYNEQFF
TGTGCCAGCTCACCCCCGGGACAGGGTTACTACAATGAGCAGTTCTTC
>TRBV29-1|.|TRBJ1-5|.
CSVGGVNQPQHF
TGCAGCGTTGGCGGTGTCAATCAGCCCCAGCATTTT